These T cell receptor beta chains were read from a single sample in a study of neoadjuvant nivolumab and ipilimumab in lung cancer. Here immunoSEQ multiplex PCR was the method, and the copy in TCRdb shows in-frame clones only, minus some. This sample has 6,000 to 9,000 clones, with approximately 85% found just once. The sample here was tumor tissue, taken after neoadjuvant nivolumab, alone or with ipilimumab, at or shortly before surgery. These receptors came from an adult with non-small cell lung cancer. Both conserved end residues are part of each CDR3. D genes are given only for firm matches. The size of a clone is reported for some rows only, either as once, few or many, or as a class for expanded clones.

d_gene: .
j_gene: TRBJ2-5
v_gene: TRBV6-1
abundance: .
CDR3nt: TGTGCCACCTACGTCACTGGGACGGAGACCCAGTACTTC
CDR3aa: CATYVTGTETQYF

d_gene: .
j_gene: TRBJ2-7
v_gene: TRBV11-1
abundance: .
CDR3nt: TGTGCCAGCAGCCCTAACAACTACGAGCAGTACTTC
CDR3aa: CASSPNNYEQYF

d_gene: TRBD1
j_gene: TRBJ1-1
v_gene: TRBV18
abundance: .
CDR3nt: TGTGCCAGCTCACCGTACACAGGGGGCTGGGGTGTGAACACTGAAGCTTTCTTT
CDR3aa: CASSPYTGGWGVNTEAFF

d_gene: TRBD2
j_gene: TRBJ2-3
v_gene: TRBV19
abundance: .
CDR3nt: TGTGCCAGTAGTATAACGGCGGGGGGGACCACAGATACGCAGTATTTT
CDR3aa: CASSITAGGTTDTQYF

d_gene: .
j_gene: TRBJ2-7
v_gene: TRBV20-1
abundance: .
CDR3nt: TGCAGTGCTAGAAGGGACGAGCAGTACTTC
CDR3aa: CSARRDEQYF

d_gene: TRBD1
j_gene: TRBJ1-4
v_gene: TRBV7-9
abundance: .
CDR3nt: TGTGCCAGCAGCCACCGGGACAGGGTATTTGAAAAACTGTTTTTT
CDR3aa: CASSHRDRVFEKLFF

d_gene: .
j_gene: TRBJ1-3
v_gene: TRBV27
abundance: .
CDR3nt: TGTGCCAGCAGTTTATCGTCCCGGGGCAGAAACACCATATATTTT
CDR3aa: CASSLSSRGRNTIYF

d_gene: .
j_gene: TRBJ1-1
v_gene: TRBV7-9
abundance: once
CDR3nt: TGTGCCAGCAGCTACATTTACACTGAAGCTTTCTTT
CDR3aa: CASSYIYTEAFF

d_gene: .
j_gene: TRBJ1-1
v_gene: TRBV10-3
abundance: .
CDR3nt: TGTGCCACCGCCCGGGGGAGAGAAACTGAAGCTTTCTTT
CDR3aa: CATARGRETEAFF

d_gene: TRBD1
j_gene: TRBJ1-3
v_gene: TRBV6-6
abundance: .
CDR3nt: TGTGCCAGCAGTTATTCGGGACAGACCCCTGGAAACACCATATATTTT
CDR3aa: CASSYSGQTPGNTIYF